The T cell receptor (beta chain) under discussion was sequenced for a study of post-analysis software for immune sequencing data. Overall study context: Relapsing-remitting, secondary progressive and progressive-relapsing courses of multiple sclerosis were included. Whole-study findings and limits: The study found TRBV5-6, TRBV5-1 and TRBV20-1 among a handful of TRBV segments more frequent in patients than controls. Normalized Chao1 diversity was significantly lower in multiple sclerosis patients than in controls.

This clonotype was found many times. The antigen is undetermined. The germline gives CDR1 LGHNA, CDR2 YNFKEQ. The V end was cut by 0 bases, the J end by 5 bases, with 17 bases between. The length of the CDR3 is 17 residues. Carried by the TCR beta cDNA libraries were unique molecular identifiers. Once roughly 0.85 to 11 million T cells were used, hundreds of thousands of cDNA molecules resulted. Using its own MiXCR run on the PCR reads, TCRdb lists one record per CDR3 protein. The table shows 250,000 to 300,000 distinct CDR3 sequences, with around 34% occurring only once. Material: blood. The chain is built from TRBV4-2 and TRBJ2-1, with D possibly TRBD2 on 6 matching bases. The sequence was obtained from a girl between 10 and 17 years old with multiple sclerosis. In nucleotides, the CDR3 is TGTGCCAGCAGCCAAGATCGCGGGCAGCGGGCTAACAATGAGCAGTTCTTC. Translation: CASSQDRGQRANNEQFF.